The clone carrying this T cell receptor (beta chain) has more than one count but fewer than ten. Its cognate antigen is unknown. The collection from each donor was one heparinised blood draw averaging about 116 mL. Expressed TCRB transcripts were sequenced because the isolated RNA had all been reverse transcribed beforehand. TCRdb's copy holds only in-frame clones and misses some; the assay was immunoSEQ multiplex PCR. The table has hundreds of thousands of clones, 14% seen once. Germline V gene lookup returns CDR1 MGHRA and CDR2 YSYEKL. Trimming took 2 bases from V and 5 from J, leaving 10 bases between them. The CDR3 has 14 amino acids. The data originate from a study of beta chain features in type 1 diabetes. Notes on the study in general: Within the patient group, naive, central memory and Treg TCRB repertoires appeared more similar to each other than within healthy donors.

This chain uses TRBV4-1 with TRBJ2-1; no firm D call. The receptor comes from a man in his thirties or forties in good health. Sequencing was done on a sample of naive CD4+ T cells from blood. CDR3 coding DNA: TGCGCCAGCAGCCAACCAGAACGCAACAATGAGCAGTTCTTC. This gives the protein CASSQPERNNEQFF.